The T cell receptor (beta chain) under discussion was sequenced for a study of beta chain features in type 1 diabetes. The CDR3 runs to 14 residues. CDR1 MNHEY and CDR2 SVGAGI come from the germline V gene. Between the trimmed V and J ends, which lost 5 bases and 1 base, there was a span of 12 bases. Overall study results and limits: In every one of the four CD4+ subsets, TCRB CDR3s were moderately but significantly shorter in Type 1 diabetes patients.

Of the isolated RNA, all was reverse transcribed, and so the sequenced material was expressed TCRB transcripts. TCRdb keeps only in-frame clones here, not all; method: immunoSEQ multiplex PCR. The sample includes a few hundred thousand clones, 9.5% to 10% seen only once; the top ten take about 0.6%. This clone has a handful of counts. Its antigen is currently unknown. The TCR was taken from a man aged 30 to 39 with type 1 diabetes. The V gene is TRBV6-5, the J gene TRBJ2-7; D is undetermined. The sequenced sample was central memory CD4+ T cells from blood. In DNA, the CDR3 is TGTGCCAGCAGTGCTTCAAGCGTTTCCTACGAGCAGTACTTC. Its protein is CASSASSVSYEQYF.